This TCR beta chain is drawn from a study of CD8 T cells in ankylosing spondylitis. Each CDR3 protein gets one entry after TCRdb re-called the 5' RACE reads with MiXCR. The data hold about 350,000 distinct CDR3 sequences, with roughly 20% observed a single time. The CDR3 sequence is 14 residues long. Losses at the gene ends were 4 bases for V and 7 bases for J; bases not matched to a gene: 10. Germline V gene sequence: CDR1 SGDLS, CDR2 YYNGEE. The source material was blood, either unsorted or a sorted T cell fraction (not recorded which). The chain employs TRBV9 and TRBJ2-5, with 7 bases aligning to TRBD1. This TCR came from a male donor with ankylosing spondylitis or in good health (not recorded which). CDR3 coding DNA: TGTGCCAGCAGCCCCACTGACAGGGACGGGACCCAGTACTTC. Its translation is CASSPTDRDGTQYF.